The 16 T cell receptor beta chains below come from one sample, sequenced in a study of cytomegalovirus exposure and HLA in healthy donors. The PCR had 60 Vbeta and 13 Jbeta primers. TCRdb's copy holds only in-frame clones and misses some; the assay was immunoSEQ multiplex PCR. The sample carries approximately 120,000 clones, approximately 80% recorded once. Sample: PBMCs. The receptor set was obtained from a man aged 45-65 years in good health and CMV-seronegative.

This clone has a single count. Other DNA sequences of this sample code for an identical CDR3. The chain combines TRBV5-4 with TRBJ1-1; 8 bases match TRBD1. V gave up 4 bases and J gave up 2 bases; unmatched junction bases: 4. The CDR3 is 14 residues long. Germline V gene lookup returns CDR1 SGHNT and CDR2 YYREEE (reference sequence). The CDR3 coding sequence is TGTGCCAGCAGCCCCGGACAGGGTAACACTGAAGCTTTCTTT. Translated, it gives CASSPGQGNTEAFF.

This rearrangement joins TRBV5-4 to TRBJ2-2, with D uncertain. V lost 4 bases to trimming and J lost 0 bases, with 10 bases between them. Germline loops: CDR1 SGHNT, CDR2 YYREEE (reference sequence). The CDR3 is made up of 15 amino acids. CDR3 residues: CASSSRVANTGELFF. CDR3 in DNA: TGTGCCAGCAGCAGCCGGGTCGCGAACACCGGGGAGCTGTTTTTT.

This clone was seen a few times. The chain is built from TRBV6-5 and TRBJ1-3; D unclear. This CDR3 comprises 13 residues. Trimming cost V 5 bases and J 1 base, with 6 bases left between them. Germline V gives CDR1 MNHEY, CDR2 SVGAGI. CDR3 sequence (DNA): TGTGCCAGCAGTCTTGTATCTGGAAACACCATATATTTT. Translating gives CASSLVSGNTIYF.

The gene calls are TRBV13 and TRBJ2-3; TRBD1 might be the D (5 bases). The CDR3 extends over 16 amino acids. V was cut by 2 bases and J by 3 bases, with 15 bases left in between. Looked up from germline, CDR1 is PRHDT and CDR2 is FYEKMQ (reference sequence). This chain's CDR3 is CASSLQGNFRTDTQYF. As DNA, the CDR3 is TGTGCCAGCAGCTTACAGGGTAATTTTAGGACAGATACGCAGTATTTT.

This clone has only a few counts. The chain links TRBV18 to TRBJ1-1; 12 bases line up with TRBD1. The CDR3 contains 17 residues. Germline CDR1 reads KGHSH; CDR2 reads LQKENI. J gave up 5 bases and V 1 base, and 8 bases lay outside the gene matches. Written as DNA, the CDR3 is TGTGCCAGCTCACCACGGGGACAGGGGGCAGAGGGTACTGAAGCTTTCTTT. It encodes CASSPRGQGAEGTEAFF.

This clone came up a few times. The chain employs TRBV7-8 and TRBJ2-2, with 7 bases identical to TRBD1. Trimming took 7 bases from V and 5 from J; bases not matched to a gene: 7. From germline, CDR1 is SGHVS and CDR2 FQNEAQ. This CDR3 spans 14 amino acids. Here the CDR3 DNA reads TGTGCCAGCACCCAGGGACAGCTTACCGGGGAGCTGTTTTTT. Protein sequence: CASTQGQLTGELFF.

A few counts support this clone. The chain joins TRBV7-3 to TRBJ2-1, with TRBD1 matching 7 bases. The length of the CDR3 is 18 residues. Trimming removed 5 bases from V and 0 bases from J; junction bases left unmatched: 13. From germline, CDR1 is SGHTA and CDR2 FQGTGA. CDR3 loop: CASSLTGGAGGSYNEQFF. CDR3 DNA sequence: TGTGCCAGCAGCCTTACGGGTGGGGCAGGGGGCTCCTACAATGAGCAGTTCTTC.

The chain combines TRBV5-4 with TRBJ1-2, with D maybe TRBD1 (6 bases). CDR3 length: 14 residues. Germline loops: CDR1 SGHNT, CDR2 YYREEE (reference sequence). Trimming took off 1 base at V and 9 bases at J, with 16 bases between the two ends. CDR3 amino acids: CASSLRAGAQSYTF. The CDR3 DNA follows: TGTGCCAGCAGCTTGAGGGCAGGGGCCCAAAGCTACACCTTC.

The chain joins TRBV5-1 to TRBJ2-5; 8 nucleotides agree with TRBD2. This CDR3 region has 18 residues. Trimming cost V 4 bases and J 5 bases; bases outside gene matches: 19. Per the germline V gene, CDR1 is SGHRS and CDR2 is YFSETQ. The CDR3 coding sequence is TGCGCCAGCAGCACAACCGGGACTAGAGGCAGTTCGGGTGAGACCCAGTACTTC. Its protein product is CASSTTGTRGSSGETQYF.

A few counts support this clone. The chain combines TRBV4-1 with TRBJ2-1; perhaps TRBD1 as D (5 bases). Between the trimmed V and J ends, which lost 1 base and 9 bases, there was a span of 16 bases. This CDR3 region has 15 residues. Per the germline V gene, CDR1 is MGHRA and CDR2 is YSYEKL. For the CDR3, the DNA is TGCGCCAGCAGCCAAGGGGTGGGGCGAAGGGGTGAGCAGTTCTTC. Amino acids: CASSQGVGRRGEQFF.

V usage is TRBV19 and J usage is TRBJ1-5; 7 positions match TRBD1. The CDR3 sequence is 15 residues long. Per the germline V gene, CDR1 is LNHDA and CDR2 is SQIVND (reference sequence). The V and J ends lost 8 bases and 4 bases, in that order; junction bases with no gene match: 11. The CDR3 loop is CASGPGTAANQPQHF. CDR3 sequence (DNA): TGTGCCAGTGGACCCGGGACAGCAGCAAATCAGCCCCAGCATTTT.

The chain links TRBV5-1 to TRBJ1-5; 8 bases agree with TRBD1. Germline CDR1 reads SGHRS; CDR2 reads YFSETQ. J lost 1 base, V lost 4 bases, and 10 bases had no gene match. The CDR3 consists of 17 residues. The CDR3 here is CASSAGQGDLSNQPQHF. The CDR3 DNA reads as TGCGCCAGCAGCGCCGGACAGGGAGATCTAAGCAATCAGCCCCAGCATTTT.

This clone was recorded only once. This chain joins TRBV7-9 and TRBJ2-1; D ambiguous. CDR1 SEHNR and CDR2 FQNEAQ come from the germline V gene (reference sequence). V was shortened by 6 bases and J by 5 bases, with 8 bases between the two germline ends. CDR3 length: 12 residues. CDR3 sequence: CASSRVNNEQFF. CDR3 nucleotides: TGTGCCAGCAGTCGAGTCAACAATGAGCAGTTCTTC.

The rearrangement links TRBV10-2 to TRBJ2-5; a possible D gene is TRBD1 (6 bases). There are 13 residues in the CDR3. Germline values: CDR1 WSHSY, CDR2 SAAADI. V lost 2 bases and J lost 3, with 7 bases in between. The CDR3, as DNA: TGCGCCAGCAGTGAGGGACAGAAAGAGACCCAGTACTTC. This gives the protein CASSEGQKETQYF.

This clone was seen a few times. V usage is TRBV28 and J usage is TRBJ1-4; D may be TRBD1 (5 bases). Trimming left V 3 bases short and J 10 bases short, with 18 bases between. The germline V gene has CDR1 MDHEN and CDR2 SYDVKM. The CDR3 is 15 amino acids. The CDR3, as DNA: TGTGCCAGCAGTTTCTCGTATGATAGGGGCGGAAAACTGTTTTTT. The encoded protein is CASSFSYDRGGKLFF.

The chain has TRBV6-1 and TRBJ2-7; D perhaps matches TRBD1 (5 bases). In germline, CDR1 is MNHNS, CDR2 SASEGT. The CDR3 is made up of 15 amino acids. Trimming took off 9 bases at V and 0 bases at J, with 18 bases between the two ends. This CDR3 is CASQPTGQISYEQYF. As DNA, the CDR3 is TGTGCCAGTCAACCAACAGGCCAAATCTCCTACGAGCAGTACTTC.